This T cell receptor (beta chain) was captured in a study of blood T cell repertoires in COVID-19 (dated by TCRdb to between 2020 and 2021). With regard to the full study: The collaborator samples originated in the United States, Italy and Spain and spanned the acute and convalescent phases of COVID-19. Samples were obtained from the ongoing ImmuneRACE study (first 160 participants) and from 1,000 to 1,500 subjects provided by 6 global collaborators. The repertoires were released in a freely available public database intended as a resource for research on the immune response to SARS-CoV-2. The dataset comprised deeply sampled blood TCRbeta repertoires from subjects exposed to, actively infected with, or recovered from COVID-19. Nearly every sample came with metadata listing a de-identified subject ID, COVID-19 status, age in years and sex. Where HLA class I and class II types were available, the types were taken from metadata supplied by the sample provider, not from assay-based typing. The prospective study material was composed of cDNA or gDNA derived from T cells, B-cell-depleted T cells, or PBMCs. Results and caveats for the whole study, not just this receptor: The quantity of clinical and demographic metadata differed by source and by participant and was supplied without curation.

TCRbeta CDR3 regions were amplified from genomic DNA by means of the immunoSEQ Assay, a bias-controlled multiplex PCR. The paper's data handling went like this. The number of nucleated cells in each sample was estimated from the amplification of reference gene primers within the assay. Sequence reads were collapsed and filtered to measure the absolute abundance of every unique TCRbeta CDR3 rearrangement. For each sample, productive Simpson clonality was calculated by taking the square root of Simpson's diversity index across productive rearrangements. Entries here come from immuneACCESS through TCRdb and include only in-frame sequences with V and J called. Some clones fail to appear in such tables; in the studies checked, an unresolved V gene covers under half of the shortfall, and the cause of the remainder is unknown. V and J calls and clone size are as listed in that table; D and trimming were resolved from the DNA. Here the sample has just over 250,000 clones; about nine tenths occur a single time. Around 2.6% of the sample comes from the top ten.

Trimming removed 0 bases from V and 0 bases from J, leaving 6 bases between the germline ends. The germline V gene encodes CDR1 LGHNA and CDR2 YSLEER. The cysteine opens and the phenylalanine closes a CDR3 of 15 amino acids. The sequence is cut down to CDR3 DNA, 45 bases in frame from base 1. One collaborating source in Seattle enrolled patients during active infection and followed them longitudinally through the course of disease. Collaborating institutions collected whole blood in K2EDTA tubes following their own protocols. For TCRbeta analysis, collaborators shipped samples as frozen whole blood, isolated PBMCs, or DNA extracted from either of those sample types. As to this clone: Its antigen remains unidentified. The sample holds no much larger clone one base away, and base qualities are not on file.

The source is a young adult with COVID-19, enrolled during active disease. Material: peripheral blood. The sequence joins TRBV4-3 to TRBJ1-5; a tentative D call is TRBD1 (6 bases match). The nucleotides are TGCGCCAGCAGCCAAGAACAGGGTAGCAATCAGCCCCAGCATTTT. Translated, it reads CASSQEQGSNQPQHF.